A single sample gave rise to the 10 T cell receptor beta chains below, sequenced in a study of beta chain features in type 1 diabetes. Overall study results and limits: Within each of all four CD4+ subsets, Type 1 diabetes patients had TCRB CDR3s that were moderately but significantly shorter.

No antigen has been assigned to these receptors. Expressed TCRB transcripts were sequenced because the entire RNA isolate underwent reverse transcription. Data came from immunoSEQ multiplex PCR; TCRdb stores just in-frame clones and leaves some out. Among some 290,000 clones listed, approximately 25% were seen once. Source material: naive CD4+ T cells from blood. The receptors stem from a woman under 40 with type 1 diabetes.

The chain links TRBV4-1 to TRBJ2-3; 7 bases match TRBD1. Germline CDR1 and CDR2: MGHRA and YSYEKL. The CDR3 has 17 amino acids. The trim removed 1 base at V and 0 bases at J, leaving 7 bases unmatched. Here the CDR3 reads CASSQGDREPSTDTQYF. In DNA form, the CDR3 reads TGCGCCAGCAGCCAAGGCGACAGGGAGCCTAGCACAGATACGCAGTATTTT.

This clone was counted between two and nine times. The chain employs TRBV30 and TRBJ2-1; TRBD2 matches 8 bases. This CDR3 comprises 13 residues. CDR1 GTSNPN and CDR2 SVGIG come from the germline V gene (reference sequence). The V segment lost 7 bases and the J segment 4 bases; nucleotides outside the gene matches: 6. The CDR3, as DNA: TGTGCCTTGCTTCAGCGGGAGTACAATGAGCAGTTCTTC. It encodes CALLQREYNEQFF. Together with reference TRBV30 and TRBJ2-1, the CDR3 gives the full variable domain: SQTIHQWPATLVQPVGSPLSLECTVEGTSNPNLYWYRQAAGRGLQLLFYSVGIGQISSEVPQNLSASRPQDRQFILSSKKLLLSDSGFYLCALLQREYNEQFFGPGTRLTVL.

The chain recombines TRBV20-1 with TRBJ2-1; D is perhaps TRBD2 (5 bases). V was pared by 4 bases and J by 7 bases, with 8 bases between. The CDR3 has 11 amino acids. CDR1 is DFQATT and CDR2 is SNEGSKA in the germline V gene (reference sequence). CDR3 nucleotide sequence: TGCAGTGCTACGATAGCGAATGAGCAGTTCTTC. Translating gives CSATIANEQFF.

The chain is built from TRBV5-1 and TRBJ2-6; a possible D gene is TRBD2 (6 bases). The CDR3 has 15 amino acids. Per germline, CDR1 SGHRS and CDR2 YFSETQ. Trimming removed 0 bases at V and 7 bases at J, with 11 bases between. The CDR3 is CASSLVEGSANVLTF. CDR3 sequence (DNA): TGCGCCAGCAGCTTGGTGGAGGGTTCAGCCAACGTCCTGACTTTC.

This clone was seen more than once but under ten times. The rearrangement links TRBV9 to TRBJ1-4, with TRBD1 identical over 7 bases. V lost 4 bases and J lost 0; bases outside the gene matches: 3. The CDR3 sequence is 15 residues long. Germline lookup yields CDR1 SGDLS and CDR2 YYNGEE. The CDR3 is CASSTTGSTNEKLFF. Here the CDR3 DNA reads TGTGCCAGCAGCACGACAGGGTCAACTAATGAAAAACTGTTTTTT.

The chain is built from TRBV2 and TRBJ2-7, with 8 bases identical to TRBD1. Trimming at V came to 6 bases and at J to 4 bases, leaving 20 bases not matched to a gene. This CDR3 is built from 18 residues. CDR1 is SNHLY, CDR2 FYNNEI, per germline. The CDR3 here is CASRLNKFRDRNIYEQYF. CDR3 in DNA: TGTGCCAGCAGATTGAACAAATTCCGGGACAGGAACATTTACGAGCAGTACTTC. Complete variable domain (other parts from reference TRBV2 and TRBJ2-7): EPEVTQTPSHQVTQMGQEVILRCVPISNHLYFYWYRQILGQKVEFLVSFYNNEISEKSEIFDDQFSVERPDGSNFTLKIRSTKLEDSAMYFCASRLNKFRDRNIYEQYFGPGTRLTVT.

The chain employs TRBV5-1 and TRBJ1-1, with TRBD1 as a possible D gene (5 bases). The length of the CDR3 is 15 residues. Germline loops: CDR1 SGHRS, CDR2 YFSETQ. The V and J ends lost 4 bases and 5 bases respectively, with 18 bases between them. The CDR3 nucleotides are TGCGCCAGCAGCCTCCCCACAGGAGAGGTTACTGAAGCTTTCTTT. The encoded protein is CASSLPTGEVTEAFF.

This clone was found a few times. The chain has TRBV5-6 and TRBJ2-7; TRBD2 agrees at 15 bases. The CDR3 spans 16 residues. J gave up 3 bases and V 4 bases, and 5 bases lay outside the gene matches. Germline V gene lookup returns CDR1 SGHDT and CDR2 YYEEEE. This chain's CDR3 is CASSPGLAGGFYEQYF. DNA of the CDR3: TGTGCCAGCAGCCCGGGACTAGCGGGAGGATTCTACGAGCAGTACTTC.

This clone was counted between two and nine times. This chain links TRBV30 with TRBJ2-3, with D perhaps TRBD2 (5 bases). This CDR3 is 15 amino acids long. The germline V gene has CDR1 GTSNPN and CDR2 SVGIG (reference sequence). Trimming left V 0 bases short and J 2 bases short, with 12 bases between. The CDR3 nucleotides read TGTGCCTGGAGTGTATTCGGGGAAATCACAGATACGCAGTATTTT. Encoded protein: CAWSVFGEITDTQYF.

Details on this clone: At one end the junction does not follow the germline gene, possibly because of a read error. This chain links TRBV6-1 with TRBJ2-1; TRBD2 aligns across 14 bases. The CDR3 has 14 residues. Looked up from germline, CDR1 is MNHNS and CDR2 is SASEGT. CDR3 amino acids: CASSEGTSGRPAVF. As DNA, the CDR3 is TGTGCCAGCAGTGAAGGGACTAGCGGGAGGCCTGCGGTCTTC.